This entry concerns a single T cell receptor beta chain. Its target is unknown. This sample is part of a study of cytomegalovirus exposure and HLA in healthy donors. It was with 60 Vbeta and 13 Jbeta primers that the PCR ran. TCRdb's copy holds only in-frame clones and misses some; the assay was immunoSEQ multiplex PCR. The top ten hold around 6.6% of the sample, which has approximately 150,000 clones, around 79% seen once. Study conclusions and caveats: Because they were indistinguishable, some V segments, including TRBV6-2 and TRBV6-3, were excluded. Presence/absence analyses assumed roughly uniform sequencing depth across donors, which may not hold. Most subjects' HLA-A and HLA-B alleles were reportedly predicted from TCR beta sequences.

This CDR3 has 15 amino acids. The V and J ends lost 3 bases and 2 bases respectively, with 8 bases between them. Germline loops: CDR1 MRHNA, CDR2 SNTAGT. The sequenced material came from PBMCs. The chain links TRBV6-4 to TRBJ1-6; weak D call: TRBD1 (6 bases). This TCR was recovered from a man aged 50-60 years in good health and CMV-seropositive. The CDR3 DNA sequence: TGTGCCAGCAGTGAACAGGGTACCTATAATTCACCCCTCCACTTT. Its translation is CASSEQGTYNSPLHF.